This paragraph covers one T cell receptor beta chain sequence. Per the authors' pipeline: Amplifying reference gene primers gave estimates of nucleated cell counts. Some clones are missing from TCRdb's copy, which holds only in-frame ones; the method was immunoSEQ multiplex PCR. V, J and clone size derive from that table, while D and trimming were established from the DNA sequence. The sample lists a few hundred thousand clones; roughly 89% were seen once. These data are taken from a study of blood T cell repertoires in COVID-19. Overall study context: Sites across the United States, Italy and Spain contributed samples from acute and convalescent COVID-19. In each case, the material was cDNA or gDNA derived from T cells, B-cell-depleted T cells, or PBMCs.

Patients in Seattle were enrolled during active infection, then followed longitudinally. Trimming removed 3 bases at V and 5 bases at J, with 7 bases between. Germline V gene sequence: CDR1 DFQATT, CDR2 SNEGSKA (reference sequence). This CDR3 is built from 11 residues. The sequencing sample was made of peripheral blood. This sequence originates from a woman aged 55-69 years with COVID-19, enrolled during active disease. The chain carries TRBV20-1 and TRBJ2-5; tentatively, D is TRBD2 (5 bases). This CDR3 is CSARDWETQYF. DNA for the CDR3: TGCAGTGCTAGGGACTGGGAGACCCAGTACTTC.